Reported below is one T cell receptor beta chain. Its antigen is still unknown. This entry comes from a study of early stage breast cancer tumors. Whole-study context: Of some 17 invasive breast tumors, about a dozen were hormone receptor-positive, HER2-negative.

Generated by immunoSEQ multiplex PCR, the TCRdb table keeps only in-frame clones and is missing some. Of about 46,000 clones in the sample, roughly 78% were seen once. Points from the study as a whole: Compared with adjacent normal breast, tumors showed around 2.5-fold denser, more clonal T cells. Enriched TCRB sequences shared across patients were mostly commonly generated sequences. Tumor and normal breast were distinguished via blood comparison in about 90% of the 16 patients.

The CDR3 extends over 17 amino acids. J gave up 4 bases and V 2 bases, and 9 bases lay outside the gene matches. The germline V gene has CDR1 SGHDT and CDR2 YYEEEE. This clonotype originated in a person aged 40-50 years with breast cancer. The specimen was blood. The rearrangement links TRBV5-6 to TRBJ2-1; 10 bases are shared with TRBD2. For the CDR3, the DNA is TGTGCCAGCAGCTTAGTCAGCGGGAGGGCCGTTTACAATGAGCAGTTCTTC. It is translated as CASSLVSGRAVYNEQFF. The variable domain in full, with the rest retrieved from reference TRBV5-6 and TRBJ2-1, is DAGVTQSPTHLIKTRGQQVTLRCSPKSGHDTVSWYQQALGQGPQFIFQYYEEEERQRGNFPDRFSGHQFPNYSSELNVNALLLGDSALYLCASSLVSGRAVYNEQFFGPGTRLTVL.